This T cell receptor (beta chain) was identified during a study of blood T cell repertoires in COVID-19. Study-wide background: COVID-19 samples, acute and convalescent, were from the United States, Italy and Spain.

This clone was seen a few times. In terms of age and location, participants ranged from about 18 to 95 years and lived in fewer than 30 US areas. Participant reports of clinical history set cohort assignment. The J segment lost 1 base and the V segment lost 10 bases, leaving 5 bases of the junction unmatched. Germline-derived CDR1 and CDR2 are MDHEN and SYDVKM. The CDR3 totals 13 residues. Original processing notes: Cell counts per sample came from amplifying reference gene primers. Here immunoSEQ multiplex PCR was the method, and the copy in TCRdb shows in-frame clones only, minus some. The D gene and trimming were derived from the DNA, and the V and J assignments and clone size from that table. The sample has about 200,000 clones, about 84% seen once.

The TCR was taken from a woman aged 40 to 49 with acute COVID-19. Sequencing was done on a sample of PBMCs or T cells enriched from blood (not recorded which). The chain recombines TRBV28 with TRBJ1-2; 8 nucleotides agree with TRBD1. CDR3 in amino acids: CATPDRGNYGYTF. DNA for the CDR3: TGTGCCACCCCCGACAGGGGTAACTATGGCTACACCTTC.